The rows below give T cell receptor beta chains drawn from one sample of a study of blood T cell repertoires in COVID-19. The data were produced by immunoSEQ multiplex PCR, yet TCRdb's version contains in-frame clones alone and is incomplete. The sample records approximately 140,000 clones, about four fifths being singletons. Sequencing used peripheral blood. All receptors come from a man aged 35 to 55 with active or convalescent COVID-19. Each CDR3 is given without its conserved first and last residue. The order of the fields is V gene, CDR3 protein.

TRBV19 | ASSIVGLEADTQY
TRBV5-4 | ASSSNGGATYEQY
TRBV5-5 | ASSATGGYIQPQH
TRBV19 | ASSRNSPLH
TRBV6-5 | ASSYRTGGKGNTIY
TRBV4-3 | ASSQEWLAGSTDTQY
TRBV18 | ASSSDRGQEKLF
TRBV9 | ASSVDPSGGSYEQY
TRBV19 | ASRLAGGTQLY
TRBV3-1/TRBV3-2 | ASSQVRLLWGLRSPLH
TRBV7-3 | ASSLRGDTDTQY
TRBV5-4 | ASSLGSRDTQY
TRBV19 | ASSIERGPNEKLF
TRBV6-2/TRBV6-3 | ASSSNSNQPQH
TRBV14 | ASSQEAGGSNEQF